This T cell receptor beta chain was recovered during a study of blood T cell repertoires in COVID-19. Unmatched junction bases numbered 9, after V lost 6 bases and J lost 8 bases. From germline, CDR1 is SQVTM and CDR2 ANQGSEA. The CDR3 has 13 amino acids. A single count supports this clone. Some clones are missing from TCRdb's copy, which holds only in-frame ones; the method was immunoSEQ multiplex PCR. Of fewer than 350,000 clones listed, less than 95% are singletons. The rearrangement joins TRBV29-1 to TRBJ1-4; 7 nucleotides align to TRBD1. This TCR was recovered from a man aged 35 to 55 who had been exposed to COVID-19. The sequenced sample consisted of PBMCs or T cells enriched from blood (not recorded which). The CDR3 reads CSVHEGAREKLFF. CDR3 DNA sequence: TGCAGCGTACACGAGGGGGCACGGGAAAAACTGTTTTTT. The variable domain in full, completed from reference TRBV29-1 and TRBJ1-4, reads SAVISQKPSRDICQRGTSLTIQCQVDSQVTMMFWYRQQPGQSLTLIATANQGSEATYESGFVIDKFPISRPNLTFSTLTVSNMSPEDSSIYLCSVHEGAREKLFFGSGTQLSVL.